Shown below are 10 T cell receptor beta chains from a single sample sequenced in a study of blood T cell repertoires in COVID-19. The protocol was immunoSEQ multiplex PCR, while the TCRdb copy is restricted to in-frame clones and leaves out a portion. The sample lists some 530,000 clones, approximately 90% occurring once. The sample consisted of PBMCs or T cells enriched from blood (not recorded which). These receptors all stem from a woman aged 55-69 years who had recovered from COVID-19.

V usage is TRBV4-1 and J usage is TRBJ2-7, with TRBD1 matching 7 bases. The germline CDR1 and CDR2 sequences are MGHRA and YSYEKL. CDR3 length: 13 residues. Losses at the gene ends were 3 bases for V and 3 bases for J; bases not matched to a gene: 2. The DNA for the CDR3 is TGCGCCAGCAGCCAGGGGACAGTCTACGAGCAGTACTTC. Its protein product is CASSQGTVYEQYF.

This clone was counted once. This chain joins TRBV19 and TRBJ2-1; 7 bases match TRBD1. Germline V gene data show CDR1 as LNHDA and CDR2 as SQIVND (reference sequence). J lost 3 bases, V lost 7 bases, and 6 bases had no gene match. The CDR3 is 14 amino acids. CDR3 protein: CASTMDRRYNEQFF. CDR3 bases: TGTGCCAGTACGATGGACAGGCGCTACAATGAGCAGTTCTTC.

This chain joins TRBV5-5 and TRBJ1-5; D ambiguous. The CDR3 spans 14 residues. V shed 0 bases and J shed 2 bases, with 6 bases lying between them. Germline CDR1 SGHKS, CDR2 YYEKEE (reference sequence). CDR3 sequence (DNA): TGTGCCAGCAGCTTGGACGGGGGCAATCAGCCCCAGCATTTT. Residues: CASSLDGGNQPQHF.

V and J are TRBV6-5 and TRBJ1-2; D is possibly TRBD1 (6 bases). This CDR3 contains 10 residues. V lost 8 bases and J 8 bases, leaving 9 bases between the germline ends. CDR1 and CDR2 (germline): MNHEY, SVGAGI. CDR3 DNA: TGTGCCAGCTGGGACACAGGCTACACCTTC. This sequence encodes CASWDTGYTF.

This clone appeared once. The chain is built from TRBV6-5 and TRBJ1-2, with D perhaps matching TRBD1 (6 bases). The V gene's germline CDR1 is MNHEY and CDR2 SVGAGI. Trimming removed 6 bases at V and 2 bases at J, with 13 bases between. The CDR3 extends over 14 amino acids. Here the CDR3 DNA reads TGTGCCAGCAGGAATACAGGGTACAACTATGGCTACACCTTC. Translating gives CASRNTGYNYGYTF.

The rearrangement links TRBV23-1 to TRBJ2-2, with 8 bases aligning to TRBD1. TRBV23-1 qualifies as an ORF whose function is uncertain. The CDR3 contains 15 residues. V gave up 6 bases and J gave up 3 bases; unmatched junction bases: 6. CDR3 sequence reads: CASRYRGFYTGELFF. In nucleotides, the CDR3 is TGCGCCAGCAGATACAGGGGGTTTTACACCGGGGAGCTGTTTTTT.

This clone was found a few times. The chain recombines TRBV27 with TRBJ2-1, with 7 bases identical to TRBD2. The germline CDR1 and CDR2 sequences are MNHEY and SMNVEV (reference sequence). The CDR3 totals 16 residues. V lost 6 bases and J lost 4; bases outside the gene matches: 12. The CDR3 protein is CASSIDPTSIYNEQFF. The DNA for the CDR3 is TGTGCCAGCAGCATAGACCCGACTAGCATATACAATGAGCAGTTCTTC.

This chain joins TRBV4-1 and TRBJ1-2; no reliable D call. The germline CDR1 and CDR2 sequences are MGHRA and YSYEKL. This CDR3 contains 15 residues. V lost 4 bases to trimming and J lost 8 bases, with 20 bases between them. The CDR3 DNA reads as TGCGCCAGCAGCCTACAAGGTGGGGTGGGAGAAGGCTACACCTTC. Translated: CASSLQGGVGEGYTF.

With respect to this clone: The same CDR3 arises from other DNA sequences in this sample as well. The chain combines TRBV24-1 with TRBJ1-1; tentative D call: TRBD1 (5 bases). V was pared by 3 bases and J by 1 base, with 8 bases between. This CDR3 has 14 residues. CDR1 and CDR2 (germline): KGHDR, SFDVKD. The CDR3 region has the DNA TGTGCCACCAGTGATGGGGGGGGGAACACTGAAGCTTTCTTT. Encoded protein: CATSDGGGNTEAFF.

The rearrangement joins TRBV6-5 to TRBJ2-7, with 7 bases aligning to TRBD2. Germline-derived CDR1 and CDR2 are MNHEY and SVGAGI. This CDR3 is 16 amino acids long. With 3 bases clipped from V and 2 bases from J, the junction kept 10 bases outside the gene matches. The CDR3 reads CASSYARQGLPYEQYF. In nucleotides, the CDR3 is TGTGCCAGCAGTTATGCCAGGCAGGGACTACCCTACGAGCAGTACTTC.